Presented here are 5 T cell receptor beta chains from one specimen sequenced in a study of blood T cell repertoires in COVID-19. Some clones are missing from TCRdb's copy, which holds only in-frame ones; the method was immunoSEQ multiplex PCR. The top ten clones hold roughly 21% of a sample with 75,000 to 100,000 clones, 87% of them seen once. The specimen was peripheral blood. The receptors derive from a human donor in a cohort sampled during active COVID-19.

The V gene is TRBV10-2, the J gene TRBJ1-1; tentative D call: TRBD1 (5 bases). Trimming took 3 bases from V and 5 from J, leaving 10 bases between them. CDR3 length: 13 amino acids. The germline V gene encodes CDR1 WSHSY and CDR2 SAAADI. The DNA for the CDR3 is TGCGCCAGCAGTGATCAGGGTACAACTGAAGCTTTCTTT. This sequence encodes CASSDQGTTEAFF.

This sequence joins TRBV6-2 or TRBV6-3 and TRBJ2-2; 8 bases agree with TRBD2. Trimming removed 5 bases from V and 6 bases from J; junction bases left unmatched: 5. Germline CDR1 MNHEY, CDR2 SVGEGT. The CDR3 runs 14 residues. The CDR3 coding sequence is TGTGCCAGCAGTCACGGGGGGGTGGCCGGGGAGCTGTTTTTT. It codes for CASSHGGVAGELFF.

The CDR3 DNA reads TGTGCCAGCAGTCCTGGGGGCCCGGGCGAGCAGTACTTC. Translated: CASSPGGPGEQYF. The chain is built from TRBV28 and TRBJ2-7; D might be TRBD1 (6 bases). Germline values: CDR1 MDHEN, CDR2 SYDVKM. The CDR3 contains 13 residues. V dropped 5 bases and J dropped 6 bases, with 14 bases sitting between them.

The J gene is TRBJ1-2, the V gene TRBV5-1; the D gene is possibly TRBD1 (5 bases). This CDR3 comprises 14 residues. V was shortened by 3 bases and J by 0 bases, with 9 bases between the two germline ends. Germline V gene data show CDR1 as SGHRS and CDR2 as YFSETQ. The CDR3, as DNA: TGCGCCAGCAGCTCAATGACAGCTAACTATGGCTACACCTTC. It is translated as CASSSMTANYGYTF.

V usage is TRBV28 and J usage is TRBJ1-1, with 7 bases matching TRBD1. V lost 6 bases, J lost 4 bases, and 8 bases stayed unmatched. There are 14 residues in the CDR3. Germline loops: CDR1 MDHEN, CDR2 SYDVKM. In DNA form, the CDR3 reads TGTGCCAGCAGGCCGGGGACAGAAGTCACTGAAGCTTTCTTT. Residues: CASRPGTEVTEAFF.